This record covers a single T cell receptor beta chain. Its specificity is unknown. An end of the junction differs from the germline gene, which may be a read error. Sample time point: persistent/refractory GD, antithyroid drugs over 5 years with positive TRAb. The TCR library was prepared using RNA isolated from PBMCs. Roughly 9.3 milliliters of peripheral blood were taken and placed in EDTA tubes. The CDR3 has 15 amino acids. In germline, CDR1 is SGHRS, CDR2 YFSETQ. These data come from a study of regulatory T cells in long-lasting Graves disease. Across the study: Disease was considered persistent Graves' disease after over 5 years of antithyroid drugs (with positive TSH receptor antibodies). Overall study results and limits: TRBV28, TRBJ1-2 and TRBJ2-5 were favored in persistent disease.

Arm-PCR of CDR3 regions with iRepertoire HTBI primers generated TCR beta libraries. Original processing methods: Identified segments across samples numbered more than 55 TRBV and 14 to 15 TRBJ. TCRdb re-analysed the multiplex PCR reads in MiXCR, keeping a single row per CDR3 protein. TCRdb, not the original authors, processed these V and J calls. The sample consists of about 660,000 distinct CDR3 sequences, about 30% of them appearing once. The V and J genes are TRBV5-1 and TRBJ2-5; 15 positions agree with TRBD2. The receptor was derived from a female donor with Graves disease. Sample: peripheral blood mononuclear cells (PBMCs), taken when the disease was refractory, from a patient treated with antithyroid drugs. CDR3 protein: CASSVGTSGRKTQYF. CDR3 nucleotide sequence: TGTGCCAGCAGCGTTGGGACTAGCGGGAGGAAGACCCAGTACTTC.